This TCR beta chain derives from a study of identical twins. Study-level results: Weaker excess twin sharing was seen among beta out-of-frame sequences. Low generation probability was overrepresented in out-of-frame alpha sequences shared by twins.

The V and J ends lost 10 bases and 4 bases respectively, with 17 bases between them. Germline CDR1 and CDR2: MNHNS and SASEGT. This CDR3 contains 13 residues. TCRdb re-called the 5' RACE reads with MiXCR, one entry per CDR3 protein. The repertoire holds around 650,000 distinct CDR3 sequences, with about 7.6% as singletons. This clonotype was detected only a few times. Its specificity is not known. This same sample was also taken into another study, of yellow fever vaccine responses in identical twins.

This clonotype originated in a young woman in good health. The chain has TRBV6-1 and TRBJ2-7; possibly TRBD2 for D (6 bases). Sequenced: PBMCs. The DNA of the CDR3 is TGTGCCACGCACCCTGACGGGGGATACGAGCAGTACTTC. Its translation is CATHPDGGYEQYF.